The clone carrying this T cell receptor (beta chain) was seen only once. The record originates from a study of CD8 T cells in Susac syndrome. Reverse transcription of roughly 0.45 to 1 ug RNA used random hexamers. TCR beta CDR3 was amplified by immunoSEQ covering 54 Vbeta and 13 Jbeta. One entry per CDR3 protein results from TCRdb running MiXCR on the immunoSEQ multiplex PCR reads. The repertoire holds 150,000 to 200,000 distinct CDR3 sequences, with 93% as singletons. Peripheral blood CD8+ and CD4+ T cells were profiled by TCR beta sequencing. Negative isolation was used for CD8+ and CD4+ T cells, and FACS enrichment was applied to TEMRA cells. The germline V gene encodes CDR1 SGHNT and CDR2 YYREEE (reference sequence). There are 13 residues in the CDR3. The V end lost 9 bases, the J end lost 5 bases, and 17 bases lay between the germline ends.

The sequenced sample was CD4+ T cells from PBMCs. The chain carries TRBV5-4 and TRBJ2-5; D not certain. The receptor was derived from a human donor in good health. CDR3 sequence: CATREGSEETQYF. In DNA, the CDR3 is TGTGCCACAAGGGAAGGTTCGGAGGAGACCCAGTACTTC.